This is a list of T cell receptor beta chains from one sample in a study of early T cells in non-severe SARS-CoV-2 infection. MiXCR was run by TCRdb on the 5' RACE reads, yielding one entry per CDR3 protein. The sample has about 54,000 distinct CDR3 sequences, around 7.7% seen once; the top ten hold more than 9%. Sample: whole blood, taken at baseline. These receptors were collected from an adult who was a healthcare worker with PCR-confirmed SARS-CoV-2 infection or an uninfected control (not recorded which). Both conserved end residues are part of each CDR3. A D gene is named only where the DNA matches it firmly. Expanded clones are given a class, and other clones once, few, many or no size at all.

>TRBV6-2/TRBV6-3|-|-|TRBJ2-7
CASSPQGSSYEQYF
TGTGCCAGCAGTCCCCAGGGCAGCTCCTACGAGCAGTACTTC
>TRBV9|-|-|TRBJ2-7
CASNRDLFSYEQYF
TGTGCCAGCAACCGGGATCTATTCTCCTACGAGCAGTACTTC
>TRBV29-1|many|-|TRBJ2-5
CSVDEGTETQYF
TGCAGCGTTGATGAAGGAACGGAGACCCAGTACTTC
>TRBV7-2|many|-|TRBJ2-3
CASSPATGRPADTQYF
TGTGCCAGCAGCCCCGCGACAGGTCGTCCCGCAGATACGCAGTATTTT
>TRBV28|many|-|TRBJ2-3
CASSLGGTDTQYF
TGTGCCAGCAGTTTGGGGGGAACAGATACGCAGTATTTT
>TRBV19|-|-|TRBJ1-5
CASSVGHYSNQPQHF
TGTGCCAGTAGTGTGGGACACTATAGCAATCAGCCCCAGCATTTT
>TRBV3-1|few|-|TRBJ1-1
CASSQEYSHPNTEAFF
TGTGCCAGCAGCCAAGAGTACAGTCACCCGAACACTGAAGCTTTCTTT
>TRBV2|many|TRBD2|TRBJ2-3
CASSLAGGTSTDTQYF
TGTGCCAGCTCTCTAGCGGGAGGGACTAGCACAGATACGCAGTATTTT
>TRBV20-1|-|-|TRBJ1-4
CSARDESEKLFF
TGCAGTGCTAGAGATGAGAGTGAAAAACTGTTTTTT
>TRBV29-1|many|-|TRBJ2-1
CSARAEGRGEQFF
TGCAGCGCCAGAGCGGAGGGCCGTGGTGAGCAGTTCTTC
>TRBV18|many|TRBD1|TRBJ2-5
CASSPGQQETQYF
TGTGCCAGCTCACCGGGACAGCAAGAGACCCAGTACTTC
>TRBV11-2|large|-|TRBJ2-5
CASSPGSSDLETQYF
TGTGCCAGCAGCCCCGGGAGCAGCGATCTGGAGACCCAGTACTTC
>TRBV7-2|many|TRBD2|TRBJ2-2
CASSLGLAASGELFF
TGTGCCAGCAGCTTAGGACTAGCAGCCTCCGGGGAGCTGTTTTTT
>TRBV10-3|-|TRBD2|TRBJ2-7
CAIGTSGTVYEQYF
TGTGCCATTGGGACTAGCGGGACGGTCTACGAGCAGTACTTC
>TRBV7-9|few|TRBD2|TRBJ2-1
CASSPNLAGRRDEQFF
TGTGCCAGCAGCCCGAACCTAGCGGGAAGACGGGATGAGCAGTTCTTC
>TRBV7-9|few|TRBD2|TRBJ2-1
CASSPQTSGLYNEQFF
TGTGCCAGCAGTCCTCAGACTAGCGGCCTGTACAATGAGCAGTTCTTC
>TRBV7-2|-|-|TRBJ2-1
CASSLKPQGLASYNEQFF
TGTGCCAGCAGCTTAAAGCCCCAGGGTCTAGCGTCCTACAATGAGCAGTTCTTC
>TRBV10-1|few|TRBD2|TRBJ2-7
CASRGPGTSGRNSYEQYF
TGCGCCAGCCGGGGGCCCGGGACTAGCGGGAGGAACTCCTACGAGCAGTACTTC
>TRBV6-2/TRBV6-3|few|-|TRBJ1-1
CASSRDGGTEAFF
TGTGCCAGCAGCCGGGACGGAGGCACTGAAGCTTTCTTT
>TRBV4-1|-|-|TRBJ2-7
CASSQDLLWRYEQYF
TGCGCCAGCAGCCAAGATCTCTTGTGGAGGTACGAGCAGTACTTC
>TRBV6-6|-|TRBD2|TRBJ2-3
CASSYSAGARDTQYF
TGTGCCAGCAGTTACTCGGCGGGAGCGAGGGATACGCAGTATTTT
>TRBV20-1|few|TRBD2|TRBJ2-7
CSAVGGRVTYEQYF
TGCAGTGCCGTCGGAGGGAGGGTGACCTACGAGCAGTACTTC
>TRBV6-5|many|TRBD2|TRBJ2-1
CASSSQTSGGYNEQFF
TGTGCCAGCAGCAGCCAGACTAGCGGAGGATACAATGAGCAGTTCTTC
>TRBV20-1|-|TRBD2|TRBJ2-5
CSARDSGGTSVETQYF
TGCAGTGCTAGAGATTCAGGAGGGACTAGCGTGGAGACCCAGTACTTC
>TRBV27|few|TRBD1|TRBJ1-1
CASRTLDRAGTEAFF
TGTGCCAGCAGGACCTTGGACAGGGCTGGCACTGAAGCTTTCTTT
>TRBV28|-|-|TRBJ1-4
CASSSTGATNEKLFF
TGTGCCAGCAGTTCAACAGGCGCAACTAATGAAAAACTGTTTTTT
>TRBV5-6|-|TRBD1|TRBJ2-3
CASSFRQGADTQYF
TGTGCCAGCAGCTTTCGACAGGGGGCAGATACGCAGTATTTT
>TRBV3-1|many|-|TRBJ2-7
CASSQIDASYEQYF
TGTGCCAGCAGCCAAATTGATGCTTCCTACGAGCAGTACTTC
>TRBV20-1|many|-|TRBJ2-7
CSAETSPNYEQYF
TGCAGTGCTGAAACTAGTCCTAACTACGAGCAGTACTTC